This TCR beta chain was recovered during a study of glioma-infiltrating T cells. Amplification of TCR alpha and beta CDR3 regions from RNA used iRepertoire nested multiplex PCR. MiXCR was run by TCRdb on the multiplex PCR reads, yielding one entry per CDR3 protein. The sample has about 140,000 distinct CDR3 sequences; around 40% are singletons. Germline lookup yields CDR1 MNHEY and CDR2 SMNVEV (reference sequence). This CDR3 comprises 14 residues. The V and J ends lost 6 bases and 3 bases, in that order; junction bases with no gene match: 5. This clonotype was counted ten times or more. The V gene is TRBV27, the J gene TRBJ2-1; 7 nucleotides agree with TRBD2. Sequencing was carried out using glioma tissue, nonneoplastic brain tissue, or PBMCs (not recorded which). The receptor's source is a human donor with low-grade glioma or glioblastoma, undergoing nonglioma brain surgery, or in good health (not recorded which). The CDR3 region is CASSGTTFYNEQFF. The CDR3 coding sequence is TGTGCCAGCAGCGGGACTACCTTCTACAATGAGCAGTTCTTC.